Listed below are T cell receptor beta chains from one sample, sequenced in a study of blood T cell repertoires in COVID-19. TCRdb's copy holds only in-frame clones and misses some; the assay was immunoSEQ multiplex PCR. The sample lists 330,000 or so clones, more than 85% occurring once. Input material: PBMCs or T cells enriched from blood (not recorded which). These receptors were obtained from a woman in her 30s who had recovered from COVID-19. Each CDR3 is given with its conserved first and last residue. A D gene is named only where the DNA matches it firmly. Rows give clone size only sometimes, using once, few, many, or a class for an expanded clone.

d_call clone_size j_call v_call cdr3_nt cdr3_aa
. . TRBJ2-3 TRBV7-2 TGTGCCAGCAGCCCACGGATGGGGACTAGCACAGATACGCAGTATTTT CASSPRMGTSTDTQYF
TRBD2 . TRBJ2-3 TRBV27 TGTGCCAGCACCTCCCTGCTAGCGGGAGAATGGTCAGATACGCAGTATTTT CASTSLLAGEWSDTQYF
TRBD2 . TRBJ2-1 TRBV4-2 TGTGCCAGCAGCCCGGGACTAGCGGGGGGGCCGGGATACAATGAGCAGTTCTTC CASSPGLAGGPGYNEQFF
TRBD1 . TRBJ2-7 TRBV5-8 TGTGCCAGCAGCGTAATGACAGGGGGCGCGGGCGAGCAGTACTTC CASSVMTGGAGEQYF
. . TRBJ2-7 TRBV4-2 TGTGCCAGCAGCCAAGGACTAGGGACCTACGAGCAGTACTTC CASSQGLGTYEQYF
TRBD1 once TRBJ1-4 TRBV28 TGTGCCAGCAGTCCCCCCCTAATGACAGGGCAAACGAATGAAAAACTGTTTTTT CASSPPLMTGQTNEKLFF
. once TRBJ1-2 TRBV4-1 TGCGCCAGCAGCCAAGAGAGGGGGTTGGGTGGCTACACCTTC CASSQERGLGGYTF
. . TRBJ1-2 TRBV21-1 TGTGCCAGCAGCAAGGCAGCAGGGCACTATGGCTACACCTTC CASSKAAGHYGYTF
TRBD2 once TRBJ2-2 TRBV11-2 TGTGCCAGCAGCACCGCGGAGTCGCGGGGGGCCATCACCGGGGAGCTGTTTTTT CASSTAESRGAITGELFF
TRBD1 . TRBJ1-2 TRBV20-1 TGCAGTGCTAGTCCCCCGGGACAGGGAAAGGATGGCTACACCTTC CSASPPGQGKDGYTF
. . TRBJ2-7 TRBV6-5 TGTGCCAGCAGTTACTCGAGACCCGGGGTCTACGAGCAGTACTTC CASSYSRPGVYEQYF
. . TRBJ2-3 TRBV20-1 TGCAGTGCGACTCGGAAGGATACGCAGTATTTT CSATRKDTQYF
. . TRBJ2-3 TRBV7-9 TGTGCCAGCAGCTTAGCCTCGGGTCGCACAGATACGCAGTATTTT CASSLASGRTDTQYF
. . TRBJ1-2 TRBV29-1 TGCAGCGTTCGGGGGAGGGGAGGTGACTATGGCTACACCTTC CSVRGRGGDYGYTF
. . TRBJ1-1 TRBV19 TGTGCCAGTAGTTCTCGTACCACCAGGACTGAAGCTTTCTTT CASSSRTTRTEAFF
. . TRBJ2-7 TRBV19 TGTGCCAGTAGCCCTAGAGGGGACTCTCCAACCTACGAGCAGTACTTC CASSPRGDSPTYEQYF
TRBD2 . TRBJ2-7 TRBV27 TGTGCCAGCAGTTTATCCCATCCCGGAAGCGGGAGCTACGAGCAGTACTTC CASSLSHPGSGSYEQYF
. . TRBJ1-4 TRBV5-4 TGTGCCAGCAGCTTGGGGCAGAATGAAAAACTGTTTTTT CASSLGQNEKLFF
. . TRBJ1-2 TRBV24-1 TGTGCCACCCCTTCGAGAACCTTC CATPSRTF
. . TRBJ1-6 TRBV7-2 TGTGCCAGCAGCTTTCGACAGGATAATTCACCCCTCCACTTT CASSFRQDNSPLHF
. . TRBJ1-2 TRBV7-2 TGTGCCAGCAGCCCCGACCCGGGTCCCTACCGGGGCTACACCTTC CASSPDPGPYRGYTF
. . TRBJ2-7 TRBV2 TGTGCCAGCAGATCCTCAGGGGAATGGTTGTACGAGCAGTACTTC CASRSSGEWLYEQYF
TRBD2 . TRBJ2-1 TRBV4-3 TGCGCCAGCAGCCAAGATTTGGACTTAAGGGACTACCTAAGTAATGAGCAGTTCTTC CASSQDLDLRDYLSNEQFF
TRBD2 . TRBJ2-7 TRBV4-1 TGCGCCAGCAGCCAAACTAGCGGGAGTTTGTACGAGCAGTACTTC CASSQTSGSLYEQYF
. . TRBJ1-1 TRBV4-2 TGTGCCAGCAGCCAAGATCCGGGGAGCACTGAAGCTTTCTTT CASSQDPGSTEAFF
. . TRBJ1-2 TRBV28 TGTGCCAGCAGTACCCTCCCCCAGAACTATGGCTACACCTTC CASSTLPQNYGYTF
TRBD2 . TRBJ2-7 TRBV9 TGTGCCAGCAGCAATGGACTAGCCCGCTACGAGCAGTACTTC CASSNGLARYEQYF
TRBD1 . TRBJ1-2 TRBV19 TGTGCCAGTAGGGAGACAGGGGGCCTTGGCTACACCTTC CASRETGGLGYTF
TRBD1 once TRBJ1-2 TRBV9 TGTGCCAGCAGCGCCCATCCCGGACAGGATTTCTCCTATGGCTACACCTTC CASSAHPGQDFSYGYTF
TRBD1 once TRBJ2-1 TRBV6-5 TGTGCCAGCAGTTACGACAGGGCCTACAATGAGCAGTTCTTC CASSYDRAYNEQFF
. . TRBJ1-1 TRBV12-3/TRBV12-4 TGTGCCAGCAGCAAAGGGGGTAACACTGAAGCTTTCTTT CASSKGGNTEAFF
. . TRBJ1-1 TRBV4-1 TGCGCCAGCAGCCAAGAGACTAGGGGCGGTTTTGAAGCTTTCTTT CASSQETRGGFEAFF
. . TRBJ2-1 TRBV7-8 TGTGCCAGCAGCCCGCGACAAATAGACAATGAGCAGTTCTTC CASSPRQIDNEQFF
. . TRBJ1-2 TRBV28 TGTGCCAGCAGTTTATGGTCGGGGGGCTACACCTTC CASSLWSGGYTF
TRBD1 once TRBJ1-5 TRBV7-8 TGTGCCAGCAGCCGAAGACAGGGGGATAGCAATCAGCCCCAGCATTTT CASSRRQGDSNQPQHF
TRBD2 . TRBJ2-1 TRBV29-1 TGCAGCGTTGAAGACGGGATAAGCGGGAGCTACAATGAGCAGTTCTTC CSVEDGISGSYNEQFF
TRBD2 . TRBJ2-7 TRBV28 TGTGCCAGCAGAACTAGCGGGAGCTACGAGCAGTACTTC CASRTSGSYEQYF
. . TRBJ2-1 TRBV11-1 TGTGCCAGCAGCTTAGCGGATCATGGGAGGTACTATCCTGACAATGAGCAGTTCTTC CASSLADHGRYYPDNEQFF
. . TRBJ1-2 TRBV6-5 TGTGCCAGCAGTTACGCGGGGGCCTATGGCTACACCTTC CASSYAGAYGYTF
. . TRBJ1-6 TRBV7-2 TGTGCCAGCAGCTTAGGAGGGCATGCTTATGATTATAATTCACCCCTCCACTTT CASSLGGHAYDYNSPLHF
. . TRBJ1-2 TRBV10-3 TGTGCCATCAGTGAGTACAGAGCTAACTATGGCTACACCTTC CAISEYRANYGYTF
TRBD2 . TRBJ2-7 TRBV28 TGTGCCAGCAGTTTTAGTACGGGAGGCTACGAGCAGTACTTC CASSFSTGGYEQYF